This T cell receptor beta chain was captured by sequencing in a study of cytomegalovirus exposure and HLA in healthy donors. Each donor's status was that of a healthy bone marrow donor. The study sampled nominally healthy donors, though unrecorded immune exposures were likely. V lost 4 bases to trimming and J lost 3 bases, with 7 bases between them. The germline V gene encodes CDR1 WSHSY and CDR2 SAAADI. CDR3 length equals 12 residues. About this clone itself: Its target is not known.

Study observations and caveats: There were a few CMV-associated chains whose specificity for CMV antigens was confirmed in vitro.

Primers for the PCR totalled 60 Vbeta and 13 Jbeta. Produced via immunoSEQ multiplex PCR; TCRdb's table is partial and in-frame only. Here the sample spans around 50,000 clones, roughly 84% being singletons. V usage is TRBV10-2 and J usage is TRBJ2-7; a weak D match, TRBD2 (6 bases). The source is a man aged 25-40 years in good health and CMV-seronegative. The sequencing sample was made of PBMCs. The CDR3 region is CASSAGGYEQYF. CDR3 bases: TGCGCCAGCAGTGCCGGGGGCTACGAGCAGTACTTC.